The sequence of this T cell receptor beta chain was determined in a study of long-term antiretroviral therapy in people with HIV. Study context: It was about a decade after the earliest samples that the 2015 immediate-ART recommendation appeared. Study results and caveats: Whereas controls had wider CDR3 length ranges, HIV repertoires had narrower ones. The repertoire was dominated at all time points by clones expanded before ART.

Comment on this clone: Its antigen is unknown.

Amounts of roughly 0.9-10 million cryopreserved PBMC were held in the samples before DNA extraction. Survey-level immunoSEQ v3.0 assays were run. The repertoire was sequenced with immunoSEQ multiplex PCR; TCRdb's copy has only in-frame clones and lacks some. There are about 24,000 clones in the sample; about four fifths occur only once, and around 15% lies in the top ten. CDR1 and CDR2 from the germline V gene are LNHDA and SQIVND (reference sequence). Trimming pared 5 bases from V and 6 bases from J, leaving 19 bases between. This CDR3 region has 15 residues. Sample: unsorted PBMCs, taken at the start of antiretroviral therapy, before treatment. The chain carries TRBV19 and TRBJ1-1; D remains unclear. The sequence was collected from a woman aged 18-29 years with HIV. The CDR3 region is CASSAQWAERPEAFF. CDR3 bases: TGTGCCAGTAGTGCCCAGTGGGCAGAGCGACCTGAAGCTTTCTTT.